The rows below give T cell receptor beta chains drawn from one sample of a study of blood T cell repertoires in COVID-19. Clones were sequenced by immunoSEQ multiplex PCR, and TCRdb holds only the in-frame ones, with some missing. Found here are fewer than 250,000 clones, 85% to 90% of them singletons; the top ten hold about 9.9%. The sample consisted of peripheral blood. These receptors originate from a man aged 50 to 60 with COVID-19, enrolled during active disease. Each CDR3 is given with its conserved first and last residue. The order of the fields is clone size, J gene, CDR3 length, D gene, V gene, CDR3 protein, CDR3 DNA. D genes are given only for firm matches. Clone sizes are given selectively: once, few, many, or a class where the clone is expanded.

few TRBJ1-1 12 TRBD1 TRBV28 CASSLDRGRAFF TGTGCCAGCAGTTTGGACAGGGGGAGGGCTTTCTTT
- TRBJ1-3 15 - TRBV19 CASSPGIRSGNTIYF TGTGCCAGTAGTCCCGGGATTCGCTCTGGAAACACCATATATTTT
- TRBJ2-7 16 TRBD1 TRBV4-3 CASSQEITGGIYGQYF TGCGCCAGCAGCCAAGAAATCACAGGGGGCATCTACGGGCAGTACTTC
- TRBJ2-5 15 TRBD1 TRBV7-9 CASSPTGTGFETQYF TGTGCCAGCAGCCCGACGGGGACAGGGTTTGAGACCCAGTACTTC
- TRBJ2-1 16 - TRBV9 CASSVDTSFGFDEQFF TGTGCCAGCAGCGTTGACACCTCCTTTGGTTTCGATGAGCAGTTCTTC
once TRBJ1-1 14 - TRBV7-2 CASTRTVVNTEAFF TGTGCCAGCACCAGGACAGTTGTGAACACTGAAGCTTTCTTT
- TRBJ2-3 15 TRBD1 TRBV4-3 CASSLGQGSPDTQYF TGCGCCAGCAGCCTAGGACAGGGTTCCCCAGATACGCAGTATTTT
few TRBJ2-1 16 TRBD1 TRBV12-5 CATSGLGTGAYNEQFF TGTGCTACCAGTGGGTTGGGGACAGGGGCCTACAATGAGCAGTTCTTC
- TRBJ2-3 14 - TRBV5-1 CASSLSDTTDTQYF TGCGCCAGCAGCTTATCGGACACCACAGATACGCAGTATTTT
- TRBJ1-5 14 - TRBV5-5 CASSLREEWQPQHF TGTGCCAGCAGCTTGAGAGAGGAATGGCAGCCCCAGCATTTT
- TRBJ1-4 13 - TRBV28 CASFGRVNEKLFF TGTGCCAGCTTTGGCAGGGTGAATGAAAAACTGTTTTTT
- TRBJ2-1 14 - TRBV11-3 CASSSANSYNEQFF TGTGCCAGCAGCTCAGCGAACTCCTACAATGAGCAGTTCTTC
- TRBJ1-2 13 TRBD1 TRBV6-2/TRBV6-3 CASSRTGRNGYTF TGTGCCAGCAGCAGGACAGGGCGAAATGGCTACACCTTC
- TRBJ2-3 15 - TRBV7-9 CASSLDLPGADTQYF TGTGCCAGCAGCTTAGATCTTCCAGGTGCAGATACGCAGTATTTT
- TRBJ2-4 16 - TRBV3-1/TRBV3-2 CASSQRKTVAKNIQYF TGTGCCAGCAGCCAAAGGAAGACAGTAGCCAAAAACATTCAGTACTTC